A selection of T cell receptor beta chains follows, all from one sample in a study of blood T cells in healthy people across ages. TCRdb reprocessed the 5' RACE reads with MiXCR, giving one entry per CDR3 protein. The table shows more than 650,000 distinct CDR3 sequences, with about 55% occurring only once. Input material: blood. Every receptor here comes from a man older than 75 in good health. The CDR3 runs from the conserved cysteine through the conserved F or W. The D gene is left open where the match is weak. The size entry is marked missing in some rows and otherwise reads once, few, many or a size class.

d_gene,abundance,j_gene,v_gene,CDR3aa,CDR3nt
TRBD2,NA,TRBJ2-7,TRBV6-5,CASSKSLSGVSYEQYF,TGTGCCAGCAGTAAATCACTTAGCGGGGTCTCCTACGAGCAGTACTTC
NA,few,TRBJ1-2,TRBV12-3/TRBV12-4,CASSKGDYGYTF,TGTGCCAGCAGTAAAGGGGACTATGGCTACACCTTC
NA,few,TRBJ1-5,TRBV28,CASKITGSGQPQHF,TGTGCCAGCAAAATAACAGGGAGCGGTCAGCCCCAGCATTTT
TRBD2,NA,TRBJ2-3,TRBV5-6,CASSFAAGVVYAYF,TGTGCCAGCAGCTTCGCAGCGGGAGTGGTCTACGCGTATTTT
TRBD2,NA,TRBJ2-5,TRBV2,CASGIGLAGVKGSYNEQYF,TGTGCCAGCGGAATTGGACTAGCGGGAGTTAAGGGTTCCTACAATGAGCAGTACTTC
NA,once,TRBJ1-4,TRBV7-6,CASSPRSGFGWEKLFF,TGTGCCAGCAGCCCTAGATCGGGGTTTGGCTGGGAAAAACTGTTTTTT
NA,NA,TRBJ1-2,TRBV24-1,CATSDLPGHGYTF,TGTGCCACCAGTGATTTGCCCGGGCATGGCTACACCTTC
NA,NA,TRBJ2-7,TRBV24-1,CATSDQKREQYF,TGTGCCACCAGTGATCAAAAAAGGGAGCAGTACTTC
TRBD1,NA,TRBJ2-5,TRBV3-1,CASSPRTGGGETQYF,TGTGCCAGCAGCCCCCGGACAGGGGGGGGAGAGACCCAGTACTTC
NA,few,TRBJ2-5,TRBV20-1,CSAREPAGSEVYF,TGCAGTGCTAGAGAGCCGGCAGGGTCGGAGGTGTACTTC
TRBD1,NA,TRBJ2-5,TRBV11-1,CASSPTRQGRETQYF,TGTGCCAGCAGCCCAACTCGACAGGGGAGGGAGACCCAGTACTTC
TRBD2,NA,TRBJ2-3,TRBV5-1,CASSLEGLAGLGAYF,TGCGCCAGCAGCTTGGAGGGACTAGCGGGGCTTGGCGCGTATTTT
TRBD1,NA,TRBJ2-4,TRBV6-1,CATTSGGLGKDIQYF,TGTGCCACCACCTCAGGGGGCTTGGGCAAAGACATTCAGTACTTC
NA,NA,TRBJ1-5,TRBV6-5,CASRQALDQPQHF,TGTGCCAGCAGGCAGGCCCTCGATCAGCCCCAGCATTTT
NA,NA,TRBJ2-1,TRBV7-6,CTSSQDQLPYNEQFF,TGTACCAGCAGCCAGGACCAACTTCCCTACAATGAGCAGTTCTTC
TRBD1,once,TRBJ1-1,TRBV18,CASSRGQEATEAFF,TGTGCCAGCTCCCGGGGACAGGAGGCCACTGAAGCTTTCTTT
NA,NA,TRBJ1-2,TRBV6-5,CASSYSAESLDYGYTF,TGTGCCAGCAGTTACAGCGCGGAATCCCTCGACTATGGCTACACCTTC
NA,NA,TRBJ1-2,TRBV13,CASSRTAQGYTF,TGTGCCAGCAGCCGGACAGCCCAAGGCTACACCTTC
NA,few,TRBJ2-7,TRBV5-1,CASSLGLRDPYEQYF,TGCGCCAGCAGCTTGGGCTTGCGAGACCCCTACGAGCAGTACTTC
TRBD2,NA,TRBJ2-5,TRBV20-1,CSAVSRAGGFHEQYF,TGCAGTGCCGTCTCCCGAGCGGGAGGCTTCCATGAGCAGTACTTC
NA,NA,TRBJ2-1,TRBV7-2,CASSGSVYNEQFF,TGTGCCAGCAGCGGGTCCGTTTACAATGAGCAGTTCTTC
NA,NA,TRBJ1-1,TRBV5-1,CASSHMGGPTEAFF,TGCGCCAGCAGCCACATGGGGGGGCCCACTGAAGCTTTCTTT
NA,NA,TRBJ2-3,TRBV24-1,CATSDLSGASTDTQYF,TGTGCCACCAGTGATTTGTCGGGGGCTAGCACAGATACGCAGTATTTT
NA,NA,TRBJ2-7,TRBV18,CASSPGTPPSSYEQYF,TGTGCCAGCTCACCGGGGACACCACCTAGCTCCTACGAGCAGTACTTC
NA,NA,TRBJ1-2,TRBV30,CAWREGRTYGYTF,TGTGCCTGGAGGGAGGGTAGGACCTATGGCTACACCTTC
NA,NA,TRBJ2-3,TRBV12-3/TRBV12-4,CASRDRRADTQYF,TGTGCCAGCAGAGACAGGCGGGCAGATACGCAGTATTTT
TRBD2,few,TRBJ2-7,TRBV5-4,CASSRGSGVAEQYF,TGTGCCAGCAGCCGGGGTAGCGGGGTAGCCGAGCAGTACTTC
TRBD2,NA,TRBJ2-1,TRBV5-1,CASSPPTSGRITNEQFF,TGCGCCAGCAGCCCCCCGACTAGCGGTCGAATAACCAATGAGCAGTTCTTC
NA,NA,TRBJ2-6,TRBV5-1,CASSHRNSGANVLTF,TGCGCCAGCAGCCATCGGAACTCTGGGGCCAACGTCCTGACTTTC
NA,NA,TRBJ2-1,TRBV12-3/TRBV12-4,CASSFLGEQFF,TGTGCCAGCAGTTTCTTAGGTGAGCAGTTCTTC
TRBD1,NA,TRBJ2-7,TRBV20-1,CSASDRFSYEQYF,TGCAGTGCCTCGGACAGGTTTTCCTACGAGCAGTACTTC
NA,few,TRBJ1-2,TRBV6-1,CASSEPGLPYGYTF,TGTGCCAGCAGTGAGCCAGGGTTACCCTATGGCTACACCTTC
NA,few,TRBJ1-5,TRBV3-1,CASSHNGFRQPQHF,TGTGCCAGCAGCCACAACGGGTTTCGTCAGCCCCAGCATTTT